These 21 T cell receptor beta chains originate from one sample sequenced in a study of blood T cell repertoires in COVID-19. Measured with immunoSEQ multiplex PCR; TCRdb has only the in-frame clones, and not every one. Here the sample spans about 310,000 clones, 89% being singletons. The sequenced sample consisted of PBMCs or T cells enriched from blood (not recorded which). The receptors were sampled from a woman under 40 who had recovered from COVID-19.

The chain links TRBV19 to TRBJ1-1, with 7 bases fitting TRBD1. The CDR3 extends over 15 amino acids. V shed 4 bases and J 1 base; nucleotides not matched to a gene: 6. Germline CDR1 reads LNHDA; CDR2 reads SQIVND (reference sequence). The CDR3 DNA is TGTGCCAGTAGTACCCGGGACAGAGGGAACACTGAAGCTTTCTTT. The encoded protein is CASSTRDRGNTEAFF. The complete variable domain, with remaining parts taken from reference TRBV19 and TRBJ1-1, reads DGGITQSPKYLFRKEGQNVTLSCEQNLNHDAMYWYRQDPGQGLRLIYYSQIVNDFQKGDIAEGYSVSREKKESFPLTVTSAQKNPTAFYLCASSTRDRGNTEAFFGQGTRLTVV.

The genes are TRBV29-1 and TRBJ1-2; D gene uncertain. Germline V CDR1 and CDR2: SQVTM, ANQGSEA. This CDR3 is 15 amino acids long. V was pared by 6 bases and J by 6 bases, with 23 bases between. CDR3 bases: TGCAGCGTGGGAGGCCCTAGGGATAGAAGGAATGGCTACACCTTC. Translated, it gives CSVGGPRDRRNGYTF.

The chain links TRBV5-4 to TRBJ1-2; no clear D gene. V was pared by 4 bases and J by 4 bases, with 11 bases between. The CDR3 is 13 residues long. Germline lookup yields CDR1 SGHNT and CDR2 YYREEE (reference sequence). DNA for the CDR3: TGTGCCAGCAGCGAGAGGCATTCCTATGGCTACACCTTC. Amino acids: CASSERHSYGYTF.

The rearrangement links TRBV27 to TRBJ1-5; D not resolved. Between the trimmed V and J ends, which lost 8 bases and 1 base, there was a span of 12 bases. There are 14 residues in the CDR3. Germline CDR1 and CDR2: MNHEY and SMNVEV (reference sequence). The CDR3 sequence: CASRFSRSNQPQHF. The CDR3 DNA is TGTGCCAGCCGCTTCTCTCGGAGCAATCAGCCCCAGCATTTT.

V gene TRBV27 combines with J gene TRBJ2-1, with 12 bases lining up with TRBD2. CDR3 length: 14 residues. CDR1 and CDR2 (germline): MNHEY, SMNVEV (reference sequence). After removal of 8 bases from V and 7 bases from J, the junction contained 6 bases not matched to a gene. The CDR3 bases are TGTGCCAGCGGAGGACTAGCGGGATGGAATGAGCAGTTCTTC. Protein sequence: CASGGLAGWNEQFF.

The chain uses TRBV7-2 and TRBJ2-1, with D possibly TRBD1 on 5 matching bases. In germline, CDR1 is SGHTA, CDR2 FQGNSA. V lost 7 bases and J 4 bases, leaving 8 bases between the germline ends. The CDR3 runs to 12 residues. CDR3 residues: CASTRQYNEQFF. CDR3 DNA: TGTGCCAGCACCCGACAGTACAATGAGCAGTTCTTC.

V gene TRBV5-1 combines with J gene TRBJ2-7; the match to TRBD2 covers 11 bases. With V trimmed by 0 bases and J by 4 bases, 6 bases remained unmatched. CDR1 is SGHRS, CDR2 YFSETQ, per germline. The CDR3 is made up of 16 amino acids. The DNA for the CDR3 is TGCGCCAGCAGCTTGGGACTAGCGGGATCGGGATACGAGCAGTACTTC. Protein sequence: CASSLGLAGSGYEQYF.

The chain is built from TRBV6-5 and TRBJ2-1, with 9 bases matching TRBD2. CDR3 size: 15 residues. CDR1 MNHEY and CDR2 SVGAGI come from the germline V gene. V lost 2 bases and J lost 8; bases outside the gene matches: 7. CDR3 DNA sequence: TGTGCCAGCAGTTACGGCGGGGGGGGGTCGGATGAGCAGTTCTTC. Translated, it gives CASSYGGGGSDEQFF.

The CDR3 DNA sequence: TGCAGCGTTGTGAGCCTAGCGGGCAATGAGCAGTTCTTC. Its protein product is CSVVSLAGNEQFF. This chain uses TRBV29-1 with TRBJ2-1, with 8 positions matching TRBD2. The CDR3 runs to 13 residues. Losses at the gene ends were 4 bases for V and 6 bases for J; bases not matched to a gene: 5. The germline gives CDR1 SQVTM, CDR2 ANQGSEA.

The V call is TRBV6-5, the J call TRBJ1-3, with 8 bases that match TRBD1. CDR1 is MNHEY and CDR2 is SVGAGI in the germline V gene. The CDR3 runs to 15 residues. V gave up 7 bases and J gave up 4 bases; unmatched junction bases: 9. CDR3 bases: TGTGCCAGCACGGGCTGGACAGGGTTCGGAAACACCATATATTTT. The encoded protein is CASTGWTGFGNTIYF.

This clone is a singleton in its sample. V gene TRBV7-9 combines with J gene TRBJ2-1, with 12 bases lining up with TRBD2. CDR1 SEHNR and CDR2 FQNEAQ come from the germline V gene (reference sequence). There are 15 residues in the CDR3. The junction had 8 bases not matched to a gene; V was cut back by 4 bases and J by 10 bases. The CDR3 region is CASSSILAGGGEQFF. The CDR3 DNA reads TGTGCCAGCAGCTCTATACTAGCGGGAGGTGGCGAGCAGTTCTTC. The whole variable domain, filled in from reference TRBV7-9 and TRBJ2-1, reads DTGVSQNPRHKITKRGQNVTFRCDPISEHNRLYWYRQTLGQGPEFLTYFQNEAQLEKSRLLSDRFSAERPKGSFSTLEIQRTEQGDSAMYLCASSSILAGGGEQFFGPGTRLTVL.

V gene TRBV4-1 combines with J gene TRBJ1-6; 7 bases align to TRBD1. The CDR3 loop spans 15 amino acids. CDR1 MGHRA and CDR2 YSYEKL come from the germline V gene. The V gene end was trimmed by 4 bases and the J gene end by 5 bases; junction bases not matched to a gene: 5. CDR3 amino acids: CASSPRTGDNSPLHF. The DNA for the CDR3 is TGCGCCAGCAGCCCCCGGACAGGCGATAATTCACCCCTCCACTTT.

This clone was counted once. The chain recombines TRBV7-9 with TRBJ1-3; D perhaps matches TRBD1 (6 bases). The germline CDR1 and CDR2 sequences are SEHNR and FQNEAQ (reference sequence). This CDR3 is 14 amino acids long. V was trimmed by 5 bases and J by 4 bases, leaving 12 bases between them. The CDR3 spells CASSPSGGGNTIYF. DNA for the CDR3: TGTGCCAGCAGCCCATCGGGGGGCGGAAACACCATATATTTT.

The genes are TRBV7-2 and TRBJ1-2, with D possibly matching TRBD1 (6 bases). V shed 4 bases and J shed 4 bases, with 10 bases lying between them. Germline V gene lookup returns CDR1 SGHTA and CDR2 FQGNSA. This CDR3 comprises 13 residues. The CDR3 reads CASSWTDSYGYTF. Written as DNA, the CDR3 is TGTGCCAGCAGCTGGACGGACAGCTATGGCTACACCTTC.

The CDR3 DNA reads TGCGCCAGCAGTGAGACAGGGGAGGAGACTGAAGCTTTCTTT. Translation: CASSETGEETEAFF. The genes are TRBV10-1 and TRBJ1-1; TRBD1 matches 7 bases. The CDR3 runs 14 residues. Per the germline V gene, CDR1 is WNHNN and CDR2 is SYGVQD (reference sequence). V dropped 2 bases and J dropped 5; count of bases not matched to a gene: 5.

The V gene is TRBV11-1, the J gene TRBJ2-1; a weak D match, TRBD1 (6 bases). V was pared by 3 bases and J by 0 bases, with 12 bases between. CDR1 SGHAT and CDR2 FQDESV come from the germline V gene (reference sequence). CDR3 length equals 16 residues. CDR3 coding DNA: TGTGCCAGCAGCTTCTTGCAGGGGAGCTCCTACAATGAGCAGTTCTTC. It specifies CASSFLQGSSYNEQFF. The full variable domain, its missing parts supplied by reference TRBV11-1 and TRBJ2-1, is EAEVAQSPRYKITEKSQAVAFWCDPISGHATLYWYRQILGQGPELLVQFQDESVVDDSQLPKDRFSAERLKGVDSTLKIQPAELGDSAMYLCASSFLQGSSYNEQFFGPGTRLTVL.

The rearrangement links TRBV5-4 to TRBJ2-5; TRBD2 matches 9 bases. The germline CDR1 and CDR2 sequences are SGHNT and YYREEE (reference sequence). This CDR3 is built from 19 residues. The V segment lost 0 bases and the J segment 4 bases; nucleotides outside the gene matches: 16. CDR3: CASSLAGSSGRGFGETQYF. The DNA of the CDR3 is TGTGCCAGCAGCTTGGCCGGGAGTAGCGGGAGAGGGTTCGGAGAGACCCAGTACTTC. Combining the CDR3 with reference TRBV5-4 and TRBJ2-5 gives the whole variable domain ETGVTQSPTHLIKTRGQQVTLRCSSQSGHNTVSWYQQALGQGPQFIFQYYREEENGRGNFPPRFSGLQFPNYSSELNVNALELDDSALYLCASSLAGSSGRGFGETQYFGPGTRLLVL.

The gene calls are TRBV4-2 and TRBJ1-1; D remains ambiguous. Germline V CDR1 and CDR2: LGHNA, YNFKEQ. Trimming removed 3 bases at V and 0 bases at J, with 14 bases between. This CDR3 comprises 16 residues. Written as DNA, the CDR3 is TGTGCCAGCAGCCACCCGGGTATGGCAATGAACACTGAAGCTTTCTTT. Its translation is CASSHPGMAMNTEAFF.

The rearrangement joins TRBV4-1 to TRBJ2-7; 10 nucleotides match TRBD2. Germline CDR1 is MGHRA and CDR2 is YSYEKL. Unmatched junction bases numbered 2, after V lost 0 bases and J lost 3 bases. This CDR3 has 15 amino acids. As DNA, the CDR3 is TGCGCCAGCAGCCAAGAGGGACTAGCGAGCTACGAGCAGTACTTC. It codes for CASSQEGLASYEQYF.

The chain joins TRBV28 to TRBJ2-5; TRBD1 agrees at 8 bases. The J segment lost 5 bases and the V segment lost 3 bases, leaving 11 bases of the junction unmatched. The CDR3 covers 16 residues. CDR1 and CDR2 (germline): MDHEN, SYDVKM. The CDR3 reads CASSFLSTGALETQYF. The CDR3 bases are TGTGCCAGCAGTTTTCTGTCGACAGGGGCGTTGGAGACCCAGTACTTC.

In this sample, this clone turned up once. The chain employs TRBV10-3 and TRBJ1-2; TRBD1 matches 8 bases. Germline V gene data show CDR1 as ENHRY and CDR2 as SYGVKD. The CDR3 is 12 residues long. Losses at the gene ends were 2 bases for V and 7 bases for J; bases not matched to a gene: 0. The CDR3 coding sequence is TGTGCCATCAGTGAGACAGGGGGTGGCTACACCTTC. Its translation is CAISETGGGYTF.